This entry concerns a single TCR beta chain. The protocol was immunoSEQ multiplex PCR, while the TCRdb copy is restricted to in-frame clones and leaves out a portion. In the table there are 250,000 to 300,000 clones, around 85% of which are singletons. CDR1 is MNHEY, CDR2 SMNVEV, per germline (reference sequence). The V gene end was trimmed by 6 bases and the J gene end by 4 bases; junction bases not matched to a gene: 5. This CDR3 has 13 amino acids. This sample was taken from a study of blood T cell repertoires in COVID-19. The rearrangement joins TRBV27 to TRBJ2-5, with TRBD1 identical over 7 bases. Sequencing input: PBMCs or T cells enriched from blood (not recorded which). The receptor's source is a woman aged 45-65 years who had recovered from COVID-19. The CDR3 protein is CASSRNRGETQYF. The CDR3 DNA is TGTGCCAGCAGCAGGAACAGGGGAGAGACCCAGTACTTC.